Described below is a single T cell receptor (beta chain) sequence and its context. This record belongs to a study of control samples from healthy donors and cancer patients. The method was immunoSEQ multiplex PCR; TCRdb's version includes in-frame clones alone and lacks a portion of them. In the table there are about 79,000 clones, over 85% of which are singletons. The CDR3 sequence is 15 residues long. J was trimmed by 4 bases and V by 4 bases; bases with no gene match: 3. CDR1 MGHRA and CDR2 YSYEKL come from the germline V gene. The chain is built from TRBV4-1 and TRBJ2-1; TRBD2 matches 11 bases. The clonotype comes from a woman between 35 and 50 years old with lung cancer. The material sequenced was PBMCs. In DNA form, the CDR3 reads TGCGCCAGCAGCCCCCGACTAGCGGGGTACAATGAGCAGTTCTTC. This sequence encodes CASSPRLAGYNEQFF.